This TCR beta chain is drawn from a study of blood T cell repertoires in COVID-19. The CDR3 covers 14 residues. The germline CDR1 and CDR2 sequences are SGHVS and FNYEAQ. The J segment lost 5 bases and the V segment lost 5 bases, leaving 6 bases of the junction unmatched. Method: immunoSEQ multiplex PCR; TCRdb's copy keeps in-frame clones and lacks some. The sample includes about 350,000 clones, about 88% of them seen just once. Sequencing used PBMCs or T cells enriched from blood (not recorded which). This TCR was sampled from a woman aged 30 to 39 who had recovered from COVID-19. This rearrangement joins TRBV7-6 to TRBJ2-3, with 8 bases aligning to TRBD2. DNA of the CDR3: TGTGCCAGCAGCCAAGCGGGGGAGGAAGATACGCAGTATTTT. Translation: CASSQAGEEDTQYF.